Below are 2 T cell receptor gamma chains sequenced from a single sample in a study of intestinal T cells in coeliac disease (dated by TCRdb to the early 2020s). Libraries were built with multiplex PCR. Instrument used: Ion Torrent PGM. The LymphoTrack kit, which has primers carrying Illumina adapters, was used to amplify TRG repertoires from 200 ng of biopsy DNA. The public reads were reprocessed by TCRdb using CATT, and rows of matching DNA were later combined. Counted in this sample were fewer than 1,400 gamma-chain clones; 50% to 70% of them appeared once. Roughly an eighth of the sample comes from the top ten. For each case, genomic DNA was isolated from ten 5-um FFPE scrolls with the QIAamp DNA FFPE tissue kit. Sequences were obtained from a duodenal biopsy. All receptors derive from a human donor with celiac disease.

About this clone itself: A much larger clone sits a single nucleotide away, making a read error possible. The sample has other DNA sequences that encode this CDR3 too. The rearrangement joins TRGV4 to TRGJP1. The germline gives CDR1 EGSTGY, CDR2 YDSYTSSV. There are 16 residues in the CDR3. CDR3 region: CATWDGPGSTGWFKIF. In DNA, the CDR3 is TGTGCGACCTGGGATGGGCCCGGGTCCACTGGTTGGTTCAAGATATTT.

The chain carries TRGV2 and TRGJ1 or TRGJ2. Germline CDR1 EGSNGY, CDR2 YDSYNSKV. J gave up 7 bases and V 2 bases, and 14 bases lay outside the gene matches. The CDR3 has 15 amino acids. CDR3 in DNA: TGTGCCACCTGGGACGTACCTACTAGCTGGTATAAGAAACTCTTT. Protein: CATWDVPTSWYKKLF.